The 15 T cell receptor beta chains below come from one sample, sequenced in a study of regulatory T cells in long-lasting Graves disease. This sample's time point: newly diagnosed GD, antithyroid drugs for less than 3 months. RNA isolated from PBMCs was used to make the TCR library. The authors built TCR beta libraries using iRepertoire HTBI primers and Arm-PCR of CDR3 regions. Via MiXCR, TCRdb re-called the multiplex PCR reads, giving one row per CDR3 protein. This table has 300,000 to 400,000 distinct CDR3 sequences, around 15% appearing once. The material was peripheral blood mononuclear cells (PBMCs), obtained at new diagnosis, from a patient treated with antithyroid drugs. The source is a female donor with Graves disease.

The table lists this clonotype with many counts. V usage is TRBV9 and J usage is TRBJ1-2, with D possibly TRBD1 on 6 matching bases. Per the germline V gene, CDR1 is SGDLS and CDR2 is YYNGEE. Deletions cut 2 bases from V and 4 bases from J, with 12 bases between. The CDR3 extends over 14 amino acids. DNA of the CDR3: TGTGCCAGCAGCGTGAACAGGGCCAGCTATGGCTACACCTTC. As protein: CASSVNRASYGYTF.

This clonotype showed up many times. The CDR3 DNA reads as TGTGCCAGCAGTTTATTAGACAGGGCAAATTCACCCCTCCACTTT. Its translation is CASSLLDRANSPLHF. The chain combines TRBV28 with TRBJ1-6, with TRBD1 matching 7 bases. V lost 1 base to trimming and J lost 7 bases; unmatched junction nucleotides: 4. Germline V gene lookup returns CDR1 MDHEN and CDR2 SYDVKM. The CDR3 contains 15 residues.

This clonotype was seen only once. As DNA, the CDR3 is TGCAGTGCTAGAGTCGGCAGGGAAATCCAAGAAGCTTTCTTT. It translates to CSARVGREIQEAFF. J is TRBJ1-1 and V is TRBV20-1, with a weak D call TRBD1 (5 bases). Trimming cost V 1 base and J 8 bases, with 17 bases left between them. Germline CDR1 and CDR2: DFQATT and SNEGSKA (reference sequence). The CDR3 contains 14 residues.

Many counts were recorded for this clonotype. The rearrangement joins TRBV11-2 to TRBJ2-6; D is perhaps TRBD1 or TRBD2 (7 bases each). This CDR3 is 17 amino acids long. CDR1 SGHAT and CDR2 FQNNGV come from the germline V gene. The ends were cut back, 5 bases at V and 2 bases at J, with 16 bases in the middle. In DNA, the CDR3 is TGTGCCAGCAGCCCTCGACAGGGAGGGGCTGGGGCCAACGTCCTGACTTTC. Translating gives CASSPRQGGAGANVLTF.

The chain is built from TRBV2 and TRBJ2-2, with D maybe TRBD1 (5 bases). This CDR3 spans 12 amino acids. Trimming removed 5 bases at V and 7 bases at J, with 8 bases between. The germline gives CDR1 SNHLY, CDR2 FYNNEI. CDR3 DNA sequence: TGTGCCAGCAGTATGACAGTCGGGGAGCTGTTTTTT. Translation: CASSMTVGELFF.

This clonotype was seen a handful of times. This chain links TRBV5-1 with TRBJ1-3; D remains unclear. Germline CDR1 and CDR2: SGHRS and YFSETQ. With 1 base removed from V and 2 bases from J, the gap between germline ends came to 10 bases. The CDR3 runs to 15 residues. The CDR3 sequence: CASSLNGLAGNTIYF. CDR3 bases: TGCGCCAGCAGCTTGAACGGGCTGGCTGGAAACACCATATATTTT.

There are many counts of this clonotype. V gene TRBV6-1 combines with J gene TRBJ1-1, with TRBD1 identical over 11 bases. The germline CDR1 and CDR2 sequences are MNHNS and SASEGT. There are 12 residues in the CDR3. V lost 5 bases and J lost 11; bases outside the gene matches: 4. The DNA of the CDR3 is TGTGCCAGCAGTCCCGGACAGGGGGCCGCTTTCTTT. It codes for CASSPGQGAAFF.

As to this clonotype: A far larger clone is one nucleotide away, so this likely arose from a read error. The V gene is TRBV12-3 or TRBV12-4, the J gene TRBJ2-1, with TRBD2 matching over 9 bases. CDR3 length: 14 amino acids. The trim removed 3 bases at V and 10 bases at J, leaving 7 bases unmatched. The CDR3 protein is CASSFSGRKYEQFF. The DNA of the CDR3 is TGTGCCAGCAGTTTCAGCGGGAGGAAGTACGAGCAGTTCTTC.

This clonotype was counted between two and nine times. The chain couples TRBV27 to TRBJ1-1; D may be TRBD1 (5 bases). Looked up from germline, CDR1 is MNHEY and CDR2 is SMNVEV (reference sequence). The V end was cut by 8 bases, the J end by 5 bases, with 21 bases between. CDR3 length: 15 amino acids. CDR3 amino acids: CASSGPGHKGTEAFF. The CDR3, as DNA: TGTGCCAGCTCGGGGCCCGGCCACAAAGGTACTGAAGCTTTCTTT.

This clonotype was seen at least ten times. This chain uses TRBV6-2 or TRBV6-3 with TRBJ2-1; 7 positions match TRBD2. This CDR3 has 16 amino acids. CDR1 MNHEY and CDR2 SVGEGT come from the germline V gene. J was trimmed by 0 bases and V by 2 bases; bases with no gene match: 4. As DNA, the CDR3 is TGTGCCAGCAGTTACCCTAGCGGAGTCTCCTACAATGAGCAGTTCTTC. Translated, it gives CASSYPSGVSYNEQFF.

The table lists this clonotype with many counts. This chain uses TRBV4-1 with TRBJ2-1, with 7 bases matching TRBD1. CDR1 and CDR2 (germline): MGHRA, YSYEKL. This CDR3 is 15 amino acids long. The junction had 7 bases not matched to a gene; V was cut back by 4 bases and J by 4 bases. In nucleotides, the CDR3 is TGCGCCAGCAGCCCAATACCGGGACAGTACAATGAGCAGTTCTTC. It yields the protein CASSPIPGQYNEQFF.

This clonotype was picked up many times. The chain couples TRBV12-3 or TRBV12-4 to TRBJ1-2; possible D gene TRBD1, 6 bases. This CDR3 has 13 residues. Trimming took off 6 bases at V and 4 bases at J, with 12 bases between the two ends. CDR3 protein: CASSPGQPYGYTF. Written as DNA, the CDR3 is TGTGCCAGCAGCCCAGGACAGCCCTATGGCTACACCTTC.

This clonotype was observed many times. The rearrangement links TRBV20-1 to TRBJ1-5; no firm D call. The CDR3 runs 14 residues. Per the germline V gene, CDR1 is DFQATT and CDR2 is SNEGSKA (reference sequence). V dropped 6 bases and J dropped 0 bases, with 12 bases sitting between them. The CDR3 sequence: CSAHAQYSNQPQHF. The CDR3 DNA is TGCAGTGCCCATGCCCAGTATAGCAATCAGCCCCAGCATTTT.

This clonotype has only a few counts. The CDR3 is CASSSGQPGELFF. The DNA for the CDR3 is TGTGCCAGCAGTTCCGGACAACCCGGGGAGCTGTTTTTT. V gene TRBV6-5 combines with J gene TRBJ2-2; a weak D match, TRBD1 (5 bases). This CDR3 contains 13 residues. Per germline, CDR1 MNHEY and CDR2 SVGAGI. The ends were cut back, 4 bases at V and 6 bases at J, with 9 bases in the middle.

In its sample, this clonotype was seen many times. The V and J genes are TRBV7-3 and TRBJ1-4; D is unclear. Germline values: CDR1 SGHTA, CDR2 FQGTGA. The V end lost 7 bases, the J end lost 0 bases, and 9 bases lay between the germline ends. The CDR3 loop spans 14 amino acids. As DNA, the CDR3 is TGTGCCAGCACCCCACAGCCAACTAATGAAAAACTGTTTTTT. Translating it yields CASTPQPTNEKLFF.